Below, 19 T cell receptor beta chains from the same sample are listed, as sequenced in a study of blood T cell repertoires in COVID-19. Method: immunoSEQ multiplex PCR; TCRdb's copy keeps in-frame clones and lacks some. The data contain 140,000 to 150,000 clones, 85% to 90% of them singletons. Input material: PBMCs or T cells enriched from blood (not recorded which). The receptors here all came from a man in his fifties or sixties who had recovered from COVID-19.

The chain links TRBV5-1 to TRBJ2-5; tentatively, D is TRBD1 (6 bases). The V end lost 4 bases, the J end lost 2 bases, and 12 bases lay between the germline ends. There are 14 residues in the CDR3. From germline, CDR1 is SGHRS and CDR2 YFSETQ. DNA of the CDR3: TGCGCCAGCAGCCTAACAGGGTATCAAGAGACCCAGTACTTC. Translated, it gives CASSLTGYQETQYF.

The genes are TRBV24-1 and TRBJ2-2; D call uncertain. With 5 bases removed from V and 5 bases from J, the gap between germline ends came to 8 bases. Germline V gives CDR1 KGHDR, CDR2 SFDVKD. The CDR3 has 13 amino acids. In nucleotides, the CDR3 is TGTGCCACCAGTGCCCGGTATACCGGGGAGCTGTTTTTT. Translated: CATSARYTGELFF.

The chain recombines TRBV7-3 with TRBJ1-1, with 8 positions matching TRBD1. Looked up from germline, CDR1 is SGHTA and CDR2 is FQGTGA. Trimming removed 5 bases from V and 10 bases from J; junction bases left unmatched: 6. The CDR3 covers 12 residues. The DNA of the CDR3 is TGTGCCAGCAGCCCGACAGGGGAGAGAGCTTTCTTT. Its translation is CASSPTGERAFF. The variable domain in full, with the rest retrieved from reference TRBV7-3 and TRBJ1-1, is GAGVSQTPSNKVTEKGKYVELRCDPISGHTALYWYRQSLGQGPEFLIYFQGTGAADDSGLPNDRFFAVRPEGSVSTLKIQRTERGDSAVYLCASSPTGERAFFGQGTRLTVV.

The chain employs TRBV19 and TRBJ2-1; TRBD1 is a possible D gene (7 bases). Trimming cost V 8 bases and J 10 bases, with 21 bases left between them. Germline V gene sequence: CDR1 LNHDA, CDR2 SQIVND (reference sequence). The CDR3 spans 14 residues. The CDR3 reads CASAHRGGRWEQFF. The CDR3 DNA reads as TGTGCCAGTGCCCACAGGGGAGGACGATGGGAGCAGTTCTTC.

The chain employs TRBV30 and TRBJ2-7; 13 nucleotides line up with TRBD2. V gave up 3 bases and J gave up 2 bases; unmatched junction bases: 7. CDR1 and CDR2 from the germline V gene are GTSNPN and SVGIG (reference sequence). This CDR3 has 16 residues. DNA for the CDR3: TGTGCCTGGAGGACTAGCGGGGGGCCGAAAACCTACGAGCAGTACTTC. Amino acids: CAWRTSGGPKTYEQYF.

This chain links TRBV6-1 with TRBJ2-1; no reliable D call. Germline values: CDR1 MNHNS, CDR2 SASEGT. The CDR3 spans 15 residues. Trimming took 4 bases from V and 8 from J, leaving 18 bases between them. CDR3 residues: CASSGSTAPRDEQFF. The CDR3 bases are TGTGCCAGCAGTGGTAGCACTGCCCCACGGGATGAGCAGTTCTTC.

The chain is built from TRBV18 and TRBJ1-1; D might be TRBD1 (6 bases). Per the germline V gene, CDR1 is KGHSH and CDR2 is LQKENI. With 6 bases removed from V and 10 bases from J, the gap between germline ends came to 15 bases. The length of the CDR3 is 12 residues. In nucleotides, the CDR3 is TGTGCCAGCTCGCTAGCAGGGGATCGAGCTTTCTTT. It translates to CASSLAGDRAFF.

This sequence joins TRBV5-8 and TRBJ2-1; 8 nucleotides align to TRBD1. CDR3 length: 13 residues. V dropped 3 bases and J dropped 10; count of bases not matched to a gene: 6. CDR1 SGHTS and CDR2 YDEGEE come from the germline V gene. In DNA form, the CDR3 reads TGTGCCAGCAGCTGGAGACAGGGGCAAGAGCAGTTCTTC. Amino acid sequence: CASSWRQGQEQFF.

The chain links TRBV29-1 to TRBJ1-1; the D is unclear. The CDR3 is made up of 11 amino acids. CDR1 SQVTM and CDR2 ANQGSEA come from the germline V gene. Trimming took off 0 bases at V and 4 bases at J, with 3 bases between the two ends. In DNA, the CDR3 is TGCAGCGTTGAAGAGGCCACTGAAGCTTTCTTT. This encodes CSVEEATEAFF.

This chain joins TRBV18 and TRBJ2-1; D perhaps matches TRBD1 (5 bases). The CDR3 runs 14 residues. V was trimmed by 3 bases and J by 6 bases, leaving 12 bases between them. Germline V gene lookup returns CDR1 KGHSH and CDR2 LQKENI. For the CDR3, the DNA is TGTGCCAGCTCACCCGATGCAGGGTTCAATGAGCAGTTCTTC. It codes for CASSPDAGFNEQFF.

J is TRBJ2-7 and V is TRBV10-3; 9 bases are shared with TRBD2. The CDR3 extends over 15 amino acids. Germline V gives CDR1 ENHRY, CDR2 SYGVKD. V was pared by 8 bases and J by 2 bases, with 10 bases of the junction left unmatched. In DNA, the CDR3 is TGTGCCATCTCCACTAGCGGGTCCAAGACCTACGAGCAGTACTTC. It is translated as CAISTSGSKTYEQYF.

V is TRBV27 and J is TRBJ1-2; no clear D. The CDR3 sequence is 15 residues long. Germline V CDR1 and CDR2: MNHEY, SMNVEV (reference sequence). V lost 6 bases and J 0 bases, leaving 14 bases between the germline ends. Here the CDR3 DNA reads TGTGCCAGCAGGCTGGAGGGCCGGGCTAACTATGGCTACACCTTC. Encoded protein: CASRLEGRANYGYTF.

The chain uses TRBV28 and TRBJ1-5; tentative D call: TRBD1 (6 bases). Trimming took 4 bases from V and 7 from J, leaving 17 bases between them. The CDR3 sequence is 15 residues long. Germline V lookup: CDR1 MDHEN, CDR2 SYDVKM. The CDR3 DNA is TGTGCCAGCAGTTCGCACCCAGGGGTTCAACAGCCCCAGCATTTT. Translating gives CASSSHPGVQQPQHF.

The rearrangement links TRBV11-2 to TRBJ2-6; D gene ambiguous. The CDR3 runs 16 residues. The V gene lost 5 bases and the J gene lost 1 base, with 12 bases spanning the gap. Germline CDR1 is SGHAT and CDR2 is FQNNGV. The CDR3, as DNA: TGTGCCAGCAGCCCAAATATCGGTTCTGGGGCCAACGTCCTGACTTTC. Translated, it gives CASSPNIGSGANVLTF.

V usage is TRBV11-2 and J usage is TRBJ1-4; D is undetermined. The CDR3 covers 14 residues. Deletions cut 4 bases from V and 8 bases from J, with 14 bases between. Germline V lookup: CDR1 SGHAT, CDR2 FQNNGV. CDR3 nucleotide sequence: TGTGCCAGCAGCTCGGGTTCCTGGGAGGAAAAACTGTTTTTT. It specifies CASSSGSWEEKLFF.

The chain links TRBV2 to TRBJ1-4; possible D gene TRBD1, 6 bases. V was pared by 7 bases and J by 7 bases, with 16 bases between. Per the germline V gene, CDR1 is SNHLY and CDR2 is FYNNEI. This CDR3 has 14 residues. CDR3: CASTDGDITEKLFF. In DNA form, the CDR3 reads TGTGCCAGCACCGATGGGGACATAACTGAAAAACTGTTTTTT.

V and J are TRBV7-3 and TRBJ1-2, with 9 bases that match TRBD1. The V gene's germline CDR1 is SGHTA and CDR2 FQGTGA. The trim removed 4 bases at V and 8 bases at J, leaving 5 bases unmatched. This CDR3 is 13 amino acids long. The CDR3 reads CASSSRTGEGYTF. CDR3 in DNA: TGTGCCAGCAGCTCTCGGACAGGGGAGGGCTACACCTTC.

The chain employs TRBV10-2 and TRBJ1-6, with D possibly matching TRBD1 (6 bases). V lost 6 bases and J 5 bases, leaving 11 bases between the germline ends. This CDR3 contains 14 residues. CDR1 and CDR2 (germline): WSHSY, SAAADI. CDR3 nucleotide sequence: TGCGCCAGCAGGGTAGGGGGTGATAATTCACCCCTCCACTTT. The encoded protein is CASRVGGDNSPLHF.

J is TRBJ2-2 and V is TRBV9; possible D gene TRBD2, 7 bases. Germline CDR1 reads SGDLS; CDR2 reads YYNGEE. This CDR3 region has 16 residues. Trimming left V 2 bases short and J 4 bases short, with 15 bases between. The CDR3 DNA sequence: TGTGCCAGCAGCGTGGGGGGGGCCCGCCCCACCGGGGAGCTGTTTTTT. As protein: CASSVGGARPTGELFF. Combining the CDR3 with reference TRBV9 and TRBJ2-2 gives the whole variable domain DSGVTQTPKHLITATGQRVTLRCSPRSGDLSVYWYQQSLDQGLQFLIQYYNGEERAKGNILERFSAQQFPDLHSELNLSSLELGDSALYFCASSVGGARPTGELFFGEGSRLTVL.